The 7 T cell receptor beta chains in this list originate from one sample, sequenced in a study of early T cells in non-severe SARS-CoV-2 infection. TCRdb used MiXCR to reprocess the 5' RACE reads, holding one entry per CDR3 protein. The sample has tens of thousands of distinct CDR3 sequences, over 12% seen once. This specimen was whole blood, taken at baseline. The receptors stem from an adult who was a healthcare worker with PCR-confirmed SARS-CoV-2 infection or an uninfected control (not recorded which).

The chain recombines TRBV6-5 with TRBJ2-7, with a weak D call TRBD1 (6 bases). Germline V gives CDR1 MNHEY, CDR2 SVGAGI. The V end was cut by 2 bases, the J end by 1 base, with 12 bases between. The CDR3 totals 15 residues. CDR3 sequence reads: CASSYHRQESYEQYF. CDR3 nucleotides: TGTGCCAGCAGTTACCACCGACAGGAGTCCTACGAGCAGTACTTC.

This chain links TRBV5-1 with TRBJ2-2; D not certain. The CDR3 is 13 residues long. The V and J ends lost 2 bases and 4 bases respectively, with 6 bases between them. The germline V gene encodes CDR1 SGHRS and CDR2 YFSETQ. The CDR3 DNA reads TGCGCCAGCAGCTTAGACATCACCGGGGAGCTGTTTTTT. This encodes CASSLDITGELFF. The whole variable domain, remainder taken from reference TRBV5-1 and TRBJ2-2, is KAGVTQTPRYLIKTRGQQVTLSCSPISGHRSVSWYQQTPGQGLQFLFEYFSETQRNKGNFPGRFSGRQFSNSRSEMNVSTLELGDSALYLCASSLDITGELFFGEGSRLTVL.

This clonotype has just a few counts. The CDR3 sequence is CASSLLGGTYNEQFF. The CDR3 nucleotides are TGTGCCAGCAGTTTATTGGGAGGGACCTACAATGAGCAGTTCTTC. V usage is TRBV27 and J usage is TRBJ2-1; 7 bases map to TRBD2. The germline gives CDR1 MNHEY, CDR2 SMNVEV (reference sequence). Germline trimming cut 1 base from V and 2 bases from J; bases unmatched to any gene: 2. This CDR3 has 15 residues.

Concerning this clonotype: Compared with germline, one end of the junction differs, possibly owing to a read error. The chain couples TRBV3-1 to TRBJ2-2; 10 bases fit TRBD2. This CDR3 comprises 18 residues. The germline CDR1 and CDR2 sequences are LGHDT and YNNKEL (reference sequence). CDR3 bases: TGTGCCACCAGCCTGGGACTAGCGAAGTATCCGTTCACCGGGGAGCTGTTTTTT. Its protein is CATSLGLAKYPFTGELFF.

This clonotype occurred a few times. This rearrangement joins TRBV7-8 to TRBJ2-1; D uncertain. Germline values: CDR1 SGHVS, CDR2 FQNEAQ. Trimming stripped 2 bases from V and 7 bases from J, with 9 bases between. The CDR3 is 13 amino acids. The DNA for the CDR3 is TGTGCCAGCAGCTTAACAGTGTCTAATGAGCAGTTCTTC. Its translation: CASSLTVSNEQFF.

This clonotype was found a few times. The chain recombines TRBV6-1 with TRBJ2-6; 7 bases fit TRBD2. This CDR3 is built from 17 residues. CDR1 and CDR2 from the germline V gene are MNHNS and SASEGT. V was clipped by 10 bases and J by 0 bases; unmatched bases: 12. In DNA form, the CDR3 reads TGTGCCAATGGGGAGGGACTCGCTCTCTCTGGGGCCAACGTCCTGACTTTC. Its translation is CANGEGLALSGANVLTF.

This clonotype was counted only a few times. The chain combines TRBV20-1 with TRBJ2-7, with 7 positions matching TRBD1. The CDR3 runs to 14 residues. V was pared by 2 bases and J by 3 bases, with 7 bases of the junction left unmatched. The germline gives CDR1 DFQATT, CDR2 SNEGSKA (reference sequence). The CDR3 spells CSARRQGRHYEQYF. The DNA of the CDR3 is TGCAGTGCTAGAAGACAGGGCCGGCACTACGAGCAGTACTTC.